The rows below give T cell receptor beta chains drawn from one sample of a study of T cell repertoires and Cas9 in healthy adults. Sequencing was performed with immunoSEQ multiplex PCR; in TCRdb, only in-frame clones are kept and a portion is missing. The table lists fewer than 15,000 clones, around nine tenths of them singletons. Material: Tregs (CD4+, CD25+, CD127-, CD137-, CD154-) from PBMCs; culture status not recorded. These receptors were obtained from a human donor in good health. CDR3s include the opening cysteine and the closing phenylalanine or tryptophan.

V gene	J gene	CDR3 protein
TRBV2	TRBJ2-6	CASSTALSGANVLTF
TRBV6-5	TRBJ1-1	CATVRGMMDTEAFF
TRBV6-5	TRBJ2-7	CASSPLGRQAEQYF
TRBV2	TRBJ2-5	CASSEGETQYF
TRBV10-2	TRBJ2-1	CASSIQTVYNEQFF
TRBV7-9	TRBJ1-5	CASSAGAWGNQPQHF
TRBV11-2	TRBJ1-5	CASSSSGNQPQHF
TRBV27	TRBJ1-2	CASSPTGSVSNYGYTF
TRBV6-5	TRBJ1-2	CASSAAGWSGYTF
TRBV7-3	TRBJ2-5	CASSRGAGETQYF
TRBV30	TRBJ2-3	CAWSPPWATTSTDTQYF
TRBV7-2	TRBJ2-7	CASGGRNSYEQYF
TRBV2	TRBJ1-5	CASTRDSSNQPQHF
TRBV7-9	TRBJ1-6	CASSRVGDSPLHF
TRBV7-2	TRBJ2-7	CASSLVLQLEQYF
TRBV15	TRBJ2-1	CATSREFGSGVTYNEQFF
TRBV2	TRBJ2-4	CASSEDGGVKNIQYF
TRBV19	TRBJ1-3	CASPIPWEGNTIYF
TRBV21-1	TRBJ1-5	CASSKRPPRVQNQPQHF
TRBV30	TRBJ2-1	CAWSETVLDYNEQFF
TRBV10-3	TRBJ2-2	CAISGLDQGDGELFF
TRBV7-8	TRBJ2-7	CASSLVPGSSRAEQYF
TRBV19	TRBJ2-1	CASSIYSGGAYTNEQFF
TRBV5-4	TRBJ1-1	CASSLRQGSTEAFF
TRBV9	TRBJ2-3	CASSGPWGGRGTDTQYF
TRBV7-9	TRBJ1-3	CASSSPRSGNTIYF
TRBV19	TRBJ2-3	CASSSGGATDTQYF
TRBV4-1	TRBJ2-2	CASSQVSGTGELFF
TRBV7-8	TRBJ1-2	CASSADRGRLGSGYTF
TRBV5-1	TRBJ2-1	CASSLTSGGAHEQFF
TRBV4-1	TRBJ1-1	CASSQDRRVVNTEAFF
TRBV11-2	TRBJ2-7	CASSLVWGGAYEQYF
TRBV30	TRBJ2-3	CAWSRGFEGLGTDTQYF
TRBV18	TRBJ2-7	CASSPLSSYEQYF
TRBV18	TRBJ2-5	CASSPRGSTKGETQYF
TRBV5-4	TRBJ2-1	CASSLGPRRPNNNEQFF
TRBV28	TRBJ1-2	CASSLEIGTGNYGYTF
TRBV18	TRBJ1-3	CASSSNSGNTIYF
TRBV19	TRBJ2-7	CASSNLGQSGYEQYF
TRBV7-7	TRBJ2-2	CASSLMGTGELFF
TRBV11-3	TRBJ2-3	CASSWGAGPTDTQYF
TRBV7-2	TRBJ1-2	CASSLPGGWSGYTF
TRBV10-3	TRBJ2-5	CAISESAAGGQETQYF
TRBV20-1	TRBJ2-3	CSARDRLAQYF
TRBV5-1	TRBJ2-7	CASSFLNWGSSYEQYF
TRBV7-2	-	CASSWTGEETQYF
TRBV15	TRBJ2-1	CATSREAGALSSYNEQFF
TRBV7-2	TRBJ2-3	CASSFVTNTDTQYF
TRBV6-1	TRBJ2-2	CASGHGTGELFF
TRBV5-4	TRBJ2-3	CASSLGPERTDTQYF
TRBV6-5	TRBJ1-1	CASSLTKRNTEAFF
TRBV30	TRBJ1-1	CAWSVQENTEAFF
TRBV27	TRBJ1-2	CASSLIFRSGTGSDYGYTF
TRBV5-1	TRBJ2-3	CASSLATGDTDTQYF
TRBV14	TRBJ2-3	CASSLRTGDSTDTQYF
TRBV6-6	TRBJ1-2	CASRPDGNYGYTF
TRBV6-1	TRBJ1-2	CASSPDRYYGYTF
TRBV6-5	TRBJ1-2	CASSPGTGNNYGYTF
TRBV6-6	TRBJ1-6	CASRQGLYNSPLHF
TRBV6-1	TRBJ2-7	CASSDEGSGGFYEQYF